A selection of T cell receptor beta chains follows, all from one sample in a study of control samples from healthy donors and cancer patients. Measured with immunoSEQ multiplex PCR; TCRdb has only the in-frame clones, and not every one. The table includes 71,000 or so clones, roughly nine tenths detected once. Input material: PBMCs. The source of these receptors is a man aged 55 to 69 with lung cancer. The conserved cysteine and the conserved F or W are not part of the CDR3 here.

V gene: TRBV5-4
CDR3 protein: ASTFGQTNEQF

V gene: TRBV18
CDR3 protein: ASSDGTTYEQY

V gene: TRBV7-9
CDR3 protein: ASSLWGRVDEETQY

V gene: TRBV11-3
CDR3 protein: ASSHGQGTTEAF

V gene: TRBV2
CDR3 protein: ASSKTEGGQPQH

V gene: TRBV5-4
CDR3 protein: ASRPGQDQETQY

V gene: TRBV18
CDR3 protein: ASSPRTGENTEAF

V gene: TRBV24-1
CDR3 protein: ATSDWTGSYNQPQH

V gene: TRBV2
CDR3 protein: ATRGTGNQPQH

V gene: TRBV7-9
CDR3 protein: ASSFSGLEDTQY

V gene: TRBV24-1
CDR3 protein: ATSEHGLAGKPDTQY

V gene: TRBV29-1
CDR3 protein: SVGNLGETQY

V gene: TRBV7-2
CDR3 protein: ASSPGGQAGTGELF

V gene: TRBV7-2
CDR3 protein: ASSESRVLTEAF

V gene: TRBV7-9
CDR3 protein: ASSLLGGALETQY

V gene: TRBV7-2
CDR3 protein: ASSLSMSQETQY

V gene: TRBV27
CDR3 protein: ASSFLWTANTGELF

V gene: TRBV5-1
CDR3 protein: ASSLDDREVGDTEAF

V gene: TRBV4-2
CDR3 protein: ASSPAGLGGTQY

V gene: TRBV30
CDR3 protein: AWKTGSSNQPQH

V gene: TRBV7-3
CDR3 protein: ASSPSRGGTEAF

V gene: TRBV5-8
CDR3 protein: ASSLVGGATNEKLF

V gene: TRBV11-2
CDR3 protein: ASSLPDGQAAYEKLF

V gene: TRBV27
CDR3 protein: ASSLSIGGGGYT

V gene: TRBV6-5
CDR3 protein: ASSYSEGVGELF

V gene: TRBV5-6
CDR3 protein: ASSLAPQIEAF

V gene: TRBV6-4
CDR3 protein: ASSVDSPNTEAF

V gene: TRBV5-1
CDR3 protein: ASSLATPSQGKLF

V gene: TRBV5-1
CDR3 protein: ASSFGQGNTEAF

V gene: TRBV11-2
CDR3 protein: ASSPRYGQETQY

V gene: TRBV4-2
CDR3 protein: ASSQEKGWVGSSLSPLH

V gene: TRBV7-9
CDR3 protein: ASSTGDFNYGYT

V gene: TRBV5-1
CDR3 protein: ASSWGYHSSYNEQF

V gene: TRBV5-1
CDR3 protein: ASSLGGDQPQH

V gene: TRBV5-4
CDR3 protein: ASSARQGVYEQY

V gene: TRBV6-2/TRBV6-3
CDR3 protein: ASSPNGGATNEKLF

V gene: TRBV6-5
CDR3 protein: ASSSYNRGEGYT

V gene: TRBV18
CDR3 protein: ASSPRTQETQY

V gene: TRBV12-2
CDR3 protein: ASRLDPGTRESPLH

V gene: TRBV6-1
CDR3 protein: ASSGTATTFADSNQPQH

V gene: TRBV29-1
CDR3 protein: SVRRPSTDTQY

V gene: TRBV3-1/TRBV3-2
CDR3 protein: ASSQRSGTGSNEQF

V gene: TRBV6-5
CDR3 protein: ASIPGQGHNEQF

V gene: TRBV7-9
CDR3 protein: ASSLAGGFETQY

V gene: TRBV4-1
CDR3 protein: ASSQAGQGARGNTIY

V gene: TRBV18
CDR3 protein: ASSPNRGEAF

V gene: TRBV5-4
CDR3 protein: ASSLGGQGRDQPQH

V gene: TRBV5-1
CDR3 protein: ASSWGRTDQNTEAF

V gene: TRBV4-1
CDR3 protein: ASSQIRGGGSYEQY

V gene: TRBV7-8
CDR3 protein: ASSPQGLTNTGELF

V gene: TRBV30
CDR3 protein: AWSRLQGEAF

V gene: TRBV2
CDR3 protein: ASRKDSNQPQH

V gene: TRBV7-9
CDR3 protein: ASSKDVSQETQY

V gene: TRBV27
CDR3 protein: ASGTPGPSGYT

V gene: TRBV5-1
CDR3 protein: ASSLRTARETQY

V gene: TRBV6-5
CDR3 protein: ASSGPYMDES